The 16 T cell receptor beta chains reported below all come from one sample, sequenced in a study of identical twins. A single record per CDR3 protein comes from TCRdb applying MiXCR to the 5' RACE reads. The sample consists of fewer than 250,000 distinct CDR3 sequences, approximately 16% of them appearing once. This sample was shared with a second study, whose subject was T cells expressing NK-cell markers.

The sequenced sample consisted of CD8+ T cells sorted from blood. The receptors derive from a woman between 18 and 29 years old in good health.

The chain recombines TRBV15 with TRBJ1-1; TRBD1 matches at 7 bases. The V segment lost 9 bases and the J segment 0 bases; nucleotides outside the gene matches: 4. CDR3 length: 13 amino acids. Germline V lookup: CDR1 LNHNV, CDR2 YYDKDF (reference sequence). CDR3 loop: CATKQGMNTEAFF. The CDR3, as DNA: TGTGCCACAAAACAGGGGATGAACACTGAAGCTTTCTTT.

The chain joins TRBV15 to TRBJ2-3; 10 nucleotides agree with TRBD1. Losses at the gene ends were 3 bases for V and 4 bases for J; bases not matched to a gene: 4. The CDR3 has 15 amino acids. CDR1 and CDR2 from the germline V gene are LNHNV and YYDKDF (reference sequence). The CDR3 reads CATSSGTGVPDTQYF. In DNA, the CDR3 is TGTGCCACCAGCAGCGGGACAGGGGTCCCAGATACGCAGTATTTT.

The V call is TRBV6-5, the J call TRBJ2-1; D might be TRBD1 (6 bases). The CDR3 contains 15 residues. V was shortened by 3 bases and J by 5 bases, with 14 bases between the two germline ends. From germline, CDR1 is MNHEY and CDR2 SVGAGI. The CDR3 loop reads CASSYWAGDNNEQFF. In nucleotides, the CDR3 is TGTGCCAGCAGTTATTGGGCAGGGGACAACAATGAGCAGTTCTTC.

Here the CDR3 reads CATWDSLTSGNTIYF. As DNA, the CDR3 is TGTGCCACCTGGGACAGCCTCACCTCTGGAAACACCATATATTTT. The chain joins TRBV19 to TRBJ1-3; 7 bases map to TRBD1. Trimming took 10 bases from V and 0 from J; bases not matched to a gene: 9. The CDR3 contains 15 residues. Germline lookup yields CDR1 LNHDA and CDR2 SQIVND (reference sequence).

This chain links TRBV3-1 with TRBJ2-7, with D possibly being TRBD2 (5 bases). The CDR3 length is 15 residues. V was clipped by 5 bases and J by 0 bases, with 14 bases between them. Per germline, CDR1 LGHDT and CDR2 YNNKEL (reference sequence). The CDR3 sequence is CASSFRRMLSYEQYF. CDR3 DNA sequence: TGTGCCAGCAGCTTCCGGAGGATGCTCTCCTACGAGCAGTACTTC.

This clonotype was picked up a small number of times. V gene TRBV20-1 combines with J gene TRBJ1-5; D is unresolved. Per the germline V gene, CDR1 is DFQATT and CDR2 is SNEGSKA (reference sequence). The CDR3 sequence is 14 residues long. Trimming left V 3 bases short and J 0 bases short, with 9 bases between. The chain's CDR3 is CSARYPGSNQPQHF. DNA of the CDR3: TGCAGTGCTAGGTACCCGGGTAGCAATCAGCCCCAGCATTTT.

J is TRBJ2-1 and V is TRBV2; TRBD2 agrees at 13 bases. The germline V gene encodes CDR1 SNHLY and CDR2 FYNNEI. This CDR3 is built from 15 residues. The V gene end was trimmed by 7 bases and the J gene end by 6 bases; junction bases not matched to a gene: 6. DNA for the CDR3: TGTGCCAGCACTCAGACTAGCGGGGGGCCCAATGAGCAGTTCTTC. This sequence encodes CASTQTSGGPNEQFF.

The chain uses TRBV5-1 and TRBJ2-2, with 9 bases that match TRBD1. V lost 3 bases and J lost 10; bases outside the gene matches: 7. This CDR3 has 14 residues. Germline-derived CDR1 and CDR2 are SGHRS and YFSETQ. The CDR3 reads CASSWTGVAVELFF. CDR3 bases: TGCGCCAGCAGCTGGACAGGGGTGGCGGTGGAGCTGTTTTTT.

The genes are TRBV6-1 and TRBJ2-7; 10 bases map to TRBD1. The CDR3 has 13 residues. V lost 8 bases, J lost 2 bases, and 3 bases stayed unmatched. CDR1 is MNHNS and CDR2 is SASEGT in the germline V gene. In DNA, the CDR3 is TGTGCCAGCCCCGGGACAGGGGCCTACGAGCAGTACTTC. The encoded protein is CASPGTGAYEQYF.

V usage is TRBV7-9 and J usage is TRBJ2-5, with D hard to call. Germline V gene lookup returns CDR1 SEHNR and CDR2 FQNEAQ (reference sequence). V was trimmed by 5 bases and J by 4 bases, leaving 8 bases between them. The CDR3 loop spans 12 amino acids. The CDR3 sequence: CASSRMVETQYF. Written as DNA, the CDR3 is TGTGCCAGCAGCAGGATGGTAGAGACCCAGTACTTC.

This clonotype has just a few counts. The genes are TRBV5-5 and TRBJ2-1; 7 positions agree with TRBD2. The CDR3 is made up of 17 amino acids. Germline CDR1 is SGHKS and CDR2 is YYEKEE (reference sequence). V trimming: 0 bases; J trimming: 9 bases; junction bases outside the gene matches: 15. CDR3 in amino acids: CASSLETHTGGLPEQFF. The CDR3 DNA is TGTGCCAGCAGCTTGGAAACTCACACGGGGGGTCTGCCTGAGCAGTTCTTC.

This clonotype showed up just a few times. The rearrangement links TRBV20-1 to TRBJ2-5; no firm D call. From germline, CDR1 is DFQATT and CDR2 SNEGSKA (reference sequence). The V gene lost 5 bases and the J gene lost 6 bases, with 16 bases spanning the gap. The CDR3 has 13 amino acids. The CDR3 protein is CSAPDIGWKTQYF. The CDR3 nucleotides are TGCAGTGCTCCAGACATAGGTTGGAAGACCCAGTACTTC.

This clonotype has more than one count but fewer than ten. The chain combines TRBV5-5 with TRBJ2-2; TRBD1 agrees at 8 bases. The CDR3 sequence is 18 residues long. V was clipped by 0 bases and J by 4 bases; unmatched bases: 11. Germline CDR1 and CDR2: SGHKS and YYEKEE (reference sequence). In DNA form, the CDR3 reads TGTGCCAGCAGCTTGGGGTTTCGGACAGGGAGCCTCACCGGGGAGCTGTTTTTT. It is translated as CASSLGFRTGSLTGELFF.

The chain employs TRBV2 and TRBJ2-3; tentative D call: TRBD2 (6 bases). Trimming took 10 bases from V and 2 from J, leaving 19 bases between them. Germline CDR1 is SNHLY and CDR2 is FYNNEI. The length of the CDR3 is 15 residues. The chain's CDR3 is CATPDPGGATDTQYF. CDR3 in DNA: TGTGCCACCCCCGACCCTGGCGGGGCCACAGATACGCAGTATTTT.

The chain couples TRBV7-9 to TRBJ2-7; 8 bases are shared with TRBD1. The CDR3 length is 15 residues. The V gene's germline CDR1 is SEHNR and CDR2 FQNEAQ (reference sequence). The trim removed 0 bases at V and 3 bases at J, leaving 4 bases unmatched. For the CDR3, the DNA is TGTGCCAGCAGCTTAGCGACAGGGGTAGGCTACGAGCAGTACTTC. Its translation is CASSLATGVGYEQYF. Full variable domain (missing parts from reference TRBV7-9 and TRBJ2-7): DTGVSQNPRHKITKRGQNVTFRCDPISEHNRLYWYRQTLGQGPEFLTYFQNEAQLEKSRLLSDRFSAERPKGSFSTLEIQRTEQGDSAMYLCASSLATGVGYEQYFGPGTRLTVT.

This clonotype was recorded once. As DNA, the CDR3 is TGTGCCAGCGGACAGGGGGCAGGAGAGACCCAGTACTTC. Protein product: CASGQGAGETQYF. This chain links TRBV25-1 with TRBJ2-5; TRBD1 matches 11 bases. The germline V gene encodes CDR1 MGHDK and CDR2 SYGVNS. CDR3 size: 13 residues. V lost 8 bases, J lost 4 bases, and 3 bases stayed unmatched.